The clone carrying this TCR beta chain occurred many times. This entry is derived from a study of T cell repertoires in cytomegalovirus infection. The CDR3 totals 14 residues. Germline-derived CDR1 and CDR2 are SGHTA and FQGNSA. The V end was cut by 5 bases, the J end by 5 bases, with 13 bases between. From the reads, TCRdb called clonotypes with MiXCR, one entry per CDR3 protein. The sample gives around 330,000 distinct CDR3 sequences, 15% to 20% of which show up once; about 12% is in the top ten. The TCR was taken from a human donor in good health (CMV status not recorded). Some clones in this sample may be carry-over from other donors' samples. The chain combines TRBV7-2 with TRBJ2-1, with D tentatively TRBD1 or TRBD2 (6 bases each). Sequencing was done on a sample of PBMCs. The CDR3: CASSPQGGNNEQFF. In DNA form, the CDR3 reads TGTGCCAGCAGCCCACAGGGAGGAAACAATGAGCAGTTCTTC.